This T cell receptor (beta chain) was obtained from a study of blood T cell repertoires in COVID-19. Study at large: Sites across the United States, Italy and Spain contributed samples from acute and convalescent COVID-19. T cells, B-cell-depleted T cells, or PBMCs supplied cDNA or gDNA.

In the original processing: Estimated nucleated cell counts came from reference gene primer amplification. Measured with immunoSEQ multiplex PCR; TCRdb has only the in-frame clones, and not every one. That table supplies the V and J calls and clone size; D and trimming were determined from the DNA. The profile shows 440,000 or so clones, approximately 91% of them singletons. Seattle patient enrollment occurred during active infection, with longitudinal follow-up thereafter. Losses at the gene ends were 3 bases for V and 3 bases for J; bases not matched to a gene: 7. This CDR3 contains 16 residues. Germline CDR1 LNHDA, CDR2 SQIVND (reference sequence).

This chain links TRBV19 with TRBJ2-1, with 8 bases matching TRBD2. Source material: peripheral blood. This clonotype was obtained from a woman aged 40-49 years with COVID-19, enrolled during active disease. The CDR3 coding sequence is TGTGCCAGTAGTATTTTGTCCGCGGGAGGCTACAATGAGCAGTTCTTC. It codes for CASSILSAGGYNEQFF.